This entry lists 4 T cell receptor beta chains sequenced from one sample in a study of technical replicates of blood from a handful of donors. Libraries were prepared by immunoSEQ multiplex PCR; TCRdb keeps only in-frame clonotypes and omits some of them. The table has over 55,000 clones, more than 75% seen once. The sequencing input was PBMCs. The receptors were gathered from a human donor in good health. Some clones in this sample may be carry-over from other donors' samples.

The V gene is TRBV27, the J gene TRBJ1-6, with D possibly being TRBD1 (5 bases). The CDR3 covers 16 residues. Looked up from germline, CDR1 is MNHEY and CDR2 is SMNVEV (reference sequence). Between the trimmed V and J ends, which lost 5 bases and 1 base, there was a span of 12 bases. This CDR3 is CASSLGGGSYNSPLHF. CDR3 nucleotide sequence: TGTGCCAGCAGTCTCGGGGGTGGTTCCTATAATTCACCCCTCCACTTT.

The CDR3 sequence is CSAIVGSSYEQYF. The CDR3 DNA reads as TGCAGCGCTATAGTGGGGAGCTCCTACGAGCAGTACTTC. The chain carries TRBV29-1 and TRBJ2-7; D perhaps matches TRBD2 (5 bases). Germline V gives CDR1 SQVTM, CDR2 ANQGSEA. V was shortened by 7 bases and J by 0 bases, with 13 bases between the two germline ends. This CDR3 has 13 amino acids.

The chain has TRBV2 and TRBJ2-7; D not certain. Germline V gives CDR1 SNHLY, CDR2 FYNNEI. The CDR3 is 11 amino acids. The V end lost 5 bases, the J end lost 4 bases, and 6 bases lay between the germline ends. The CDR3: CASSPLYEQYF. The CDR3 nucleotides are TGTGCCAGCAGTCCCCTATACGAGCAGTACTTC.

The rearrangement links TRBV4-3 to TRBJ2-3, with 9 bases aligning to TRBD2. In germline, CDR1 is LGHNA, CDR2 YSLEER. With 0 bases clipped from V and 1 base from J, the junction kept 5 bases outside the gene matches. The CDR3 covers 17 residues. CDR3 sequence (DNA): TGCGCCAGCAGCCAAGATCCGATAGCGGGGGGCACAGATACGCAGTATTTT. It specifies CASSQDPIAGGTDTQYF.